Each of the 17 T cell receptor beta chains below was sequenced from the same sample in a study of beta chain features in type 1 diabetes. Expressed TCRB transcripts got sequenced, as all isolated RNA was reverse transcribed. Assay used: immunoSEQ multiplex PCR; TCRdb lists only in-frame clones, some missing. The table lists 150,000 to 180,000 clones, roughly 10% of them singletons. Sample: central memory CD4+ T cells from blood. These receptors all stem from a man aged 18 to 29 in good health.

This clone was detected only a few times. This sequence joins TRBV7-2 and TRBJ1-2; D unresolved. The CDR3 length is 15 residues. V was trimmed by 1 base and J by 8 bases, leaving 17 bases between them. The V gene's germline CDR1 is SGHTA and CDR2 FQGNSA. CDR3 protein: CASSLVRLNLGGYTF. CDR3 coding DNA: TGTGCCAGCAGCTTAGTCAGGCTCAACCTGGGGGGCTACACCTTC.

This clone was seen more than once but under ten times. The chain joins TRBV6-5 to TRBJ2-7; TRBD1 matches at 10 bases. Looked up from germline, CDR1 is MNHEY and CDR2 is SVGAGI. V shed 5 bases, J shed 6 bases, and the junction held 10 bases outside the gene matches. This CDR3 region has 15 residues. DNA of the CDR3: TGTGCCAGCAGTCAACGACAGGGGGCCTCAATCGAGCAGTACTTC. This gives the protein CASSQRQGASIEQYF.

The chain has TRBV28 and TRBJ2-6; D remains unclear. Germline V gives CDR1 MDHEN, CDR2 SYDVKM. The CDR3 has 13 amino acids. V lost 6 bases and J 4 bases, leaving 7 bases between the germline ends. The CDR3 here is CASSTSGANVLTF. The CDR3 DNA reads TGTGCCAGCAGCACATCAGGGGCCAACGTCCTGACTTTC.

The chain employs TRBV14 and TRBJ2-3; D possibly uses TRBD1 or TRBD2 (6 bases each). CDR3 length equals 14 residues. Deletions cut 1 base from V and 6 bases from J, with 11 bases between. CDR1 and CDR2 (germline): SGHDN, FVKESK. CDR3 coding DNA: TGTGCCAGCAGCCAAGTGTGGGGGGCGGATACGCAGTATTTT. This sequence encodes CASSQVWGADTQYF.

A remark on this clone: Compared with germline, one end of the junction differs, possibly owing to a read error. The CDR3 spells CSVEESPNTEAFF. CDR3 bases: TGCAGCGTGGAAGAGTCCCCGAACACTGAAGCTTTCTTT. The chain uses TRBV29-1 and TRBJ1-1; D uncertain. Germline CDR1 reads SQVTM; CDR2 reads ANQGSEA. The CDR3 extends over 13 amino acids.

The chain combines TRBV28 with TRBJ2-7; 9 bases map to TRBD1. J gave up 0 bases and V 6 bases, and 6 bases lay outside the gene matches. This CDR3 region has 15 residues. Germline values: CDR1 MDHEN, CDR2 SYDVKM. The CDR3 protein is CASRSTGGGSYEQYF. In nucleotides, the CDR3 is TGTGCCAGCAGGTCGACAGGGGGTGGCTCCTACGAGCAGTACTTC.

This clone was seen more than once but under ten times. The genes are TRBV10-3 and TRBJ2-1; D remains unclear. Germline CDR1 is ENHRY and CDR2 is SYGVKD. The CDR3 is made up of 11 amino acids. V dropped 6 bases and J dropped 3 bases, with 3 bases sitting between them. For the CDR3, the DNA is TGTGCCATCAGGGTCTACAATGAGCAGTTCTTC. Its protein product is CAIRVYNEQFF.

In its sample, this clone was seen a few times. The rearrangement links TRBV6-5 to TRBJ2-7, with D hard to call. Germline V gives CDR1 MNHEY, CDR2 SVGAGI. V was clipped by 2 bases and J by 5 bases, with 10 bases between them. The CDR3 runs to 13 residues. The CDR3 spells CASSYSGYDEQYF. The CDR3 DNA sequence: TGTGCCAGCAGTTACAGTGGGTACGACGAGCAGTACTTC.

The V gene is TRBV29-1, the J gene TRBJ1-1; 8 bases are a match to TRBD1. The V and J ends lost 7 bases and 4 bases, in that order; junction bases with no gene match: 11. Germline loops: CDR1 SQVTM, CDR2 ANQGSEA. The CDR3 has 14 amino acids. The chain's CDR3 is CSAQQGVFSTEAFF. The CDR3 DNA is TGCAGCGCTCAACAGGGGGTATTTTCCACTGAAGCTTTCTTT.

The V and J genes are TRBV7-2 and TRBJ2-7, with TRBD2 matching 8 bases. Per the germline V gene, CDR1 is SGHTA and CDR2 is FQGNSA. This CDR3 has 15 residues. After removal of 5 bases from V and 2 bases from J, the junction contained 8 bases not matched to a gene. CDR3 bases: TGTGCCAGCAGCCGGGTAGCGGGGACTACCTACGAGCAGTACTTC. Its protein is CASSRVAGTTYEQYF. The complete variable domain, with remaining parts taken from reference TRBV7-2 and TRBJ2-7, reads GAGVSQSPSNKVTEKGKDVELRCDPISGHTALYWYRQSLGQGLEFLIYFQGNSAPDKSGLPSDRFSAERTGGSVSTLTIQRTQQEDSAVYLCASSRVAGTTYEQYFGPGTRLTVT.

The chain couples TRBV28 to TRBJ1-2; TRBD1 matches at 8 bases. The CDR3 loop spans 14 amino acids. From germline, CDR1 is MDHEN and CDR2 SYDVKM. The trim removed 2 bases at V and 7 bases at J, leaving 6 bases unmatched. CDR3 in amino acids: CASSLEDRAGGYTF. The CDR3 nucleotides read TGTGCCAGCAGTTTAGAGGACAGGGCTGGTGGCTACACCTTC.

This clone has just a few counts. CDR3 region: CASSQDLRDTQYF. The CDR3 nucleotides read TGTGCCAGCAGCCAAGATCTAAGGGATACGCAGTATTTT. The chain carries TRBV14 and TRBJ2-3; D gene uncertain. With 0 bases removed from V and 6 bases from J, the gap between germline ends came to 7 bases. Germline CDR1 reads SGHDN; CDR2 reads FVKESK. The CDR3 consists of 13 residues.

V usage is TRBV7-3 and J usage is TRBJ2-2; TRBD2 agrees at 15 bases. The germline gives CDR1 SGHTA, CDR2 FQGTGA. The CDR3 has 18 amino acids. Trimming at V came to 5 bases and at J to 7 bases, leaving 11 bases not matched to a gene. DNA for the CDR3: TGTGCCAGCAGCCCCCGGACTAGCGGGAGGGCCGCGTACGGGGAGCTGTTTTTT. Protein product: CASSPRTSGRAAYGELFF.

This clone was counted a few times. The J gene is TRBJ1-5, the V gene TRBV7-9; D remains ambiguous. Germline lookup yields CDR1 SEHNR and CDR2 FQNEAQ (reference sequence). The CDR3 totals 14 residues. Trimming removed 4 bases from V and 2 bases from J, with 9 bases in between. The CDR3 sequence: CASSSGNGNQPQHF. The CDR3 coding sequence is TGTGCCAGCAGCTCAGGCAACGGCAATCAGCCCCAGCATTTT.

This rearrangement joins TRBV4-3 to TRBJ1-2; D uncertain. Trimming shortened V by 1 base and J by 8 bases, and 20 bases separated the two germline ends. The CDR3 totals 16 residues. Germline V gene data show CDR1 as LGHNA and CDR2 as YSLEER. CDR3 in amino acids: CASSQAGRNFYEGYTF. For the CDR3, the DNA is TGCGCCAGCAGCCAAGCCGGCCGGAACTTCTATGAAGGCTACACCTTC.

In this sample, this clone turned up a few times. The J gene is TRBJ2-3, the V gene TRBV7-8; tentative D call: TRBD2 (5 bases). Trimming left V 5 bases short and J 10 bases short, with 13 bases between. This CDR3 has 12 amino acids. Germline assignment: CDR1 SGHVS and CDR2 FQNEAQ. The CDR3 sequence is CASSPGVPAQYF. CDR3 bases: TGTGCCAGCAGCCCCGGGGTTCCGGCGCAGTATTTT.

This chain uses TRBV15 with TRBJ1-5; 9 bases line up with TRBD1. The CDR3 runs to 14 residues. With 2 bases clipped from V and 7 bases from J, the junction kept 3 bases outside the gene matches. CDR1 is LNHNV, CDR2 YYDKDF, per germline (reference sequence). CDR3 region: CATSRRQGDQPQHF. The CDR3 nucleotides are TGTGCCACCAGCAGACGACAGGGGGACCAGCCCCAGCATTTT.